The source of this T cell receptor (beta chain) is a study of blood T cell repertoires in COVID-19. Study overall: There were acute and convalescent COVID-19 samples, and they came from the United States, Italy and Spain. Sources were T cells, B-cell-depleted T cells, or PBMCs; the material itself was cDNA or gDNA.

Between the trimmed V and J ends, which lost 0 bases and 5 bases, there was a span of 7 bases. The CDR3 extends over 13 amino acids. Germline V CDR1 and CDR2: LGHNA, YNFKEQ. Per the original methods: Estimates of nucleated cell counts were drawn from the amplification of reference gene primers. Method: immunoSEQ multiplex PCR; TCRdb's copy keeps in-frame clones and lacks some. For V, J and clone size, that table is used; D and trimming come from the DNA. The data contain nearly 350,000 clones, 83% of them seen just once; the ten biggest clones take up almost 3%. Sequencing was done on a sample of peripheral blood. The sequence was collected from a man aged 25-45 years with active or convalescent COVID-19. V is TRBV4-2 and J is TRBJ2-5; no definite D call. In DNA, the CDR3 is TGTGCCAGCAGCCAAGAAATTATTGAGACCCAGTACTTC. This translates into CASSQEIIETQYF.